One and the same sample provided the 13 T cell receptor beta chains below, sequenced in a study of shared T cell receptors in the human thymus. Libraries were prepared by immunoSEQ multiplex PCR; TCRdb keeps only in-frame clonotypes and omits some of them. Of 650,000 to 950,000 clones listed, 70% to 90% were seen once; the top ten hold around 0.0094%. These data were also reused for a study on human thymus T cells.

The sample comprised thymocytes. The receptor source for this set is a girl under three years old with a congenital heart defect.

This clone appeared a single time. The chain has TRBV19 and TRBJ2-7; the match to TRBD1 covers 7 bases. The CDR3 extends over 15 amino acids. Germline CDR1 is LNHDA and CDR2 is SQIVND (reference sequence). V shed 3 bases and J 2 bases; nucleotides not matched to a gene: 7. CDR3 nucleotides: TGTGCCAGTAGTATTACCCGGGACAGTACCTACGAGCAGTACTTC. Protein: CASSITRDSTYEQYF.

This chain joins TRBV4-1 and TRBJ1-5; the match to TRBD1 covers 8 bases. Per germline, CDR1 MGHRA and CDR2 YSYEKL. The CDR3 is 21 amino acids. Unmatched junction bases numbered 18, after V lost 0 bases and J lost 2 bases. CDR3 protein: CASSQDLSRGQLGGCNQPQHF. The DNA for the CDR3 is TGCGCCAGCAGCCAAGATTTGTCCAGGGGGCAGCTTGGTGGTTGCAATCAGCCCCAGCATTTT.

This rearrangement joins TRBV7-2 to TRBJ2-2; 14 positions agree with TRBD2. The CDR3 contains 19 residues. V shed 5 bases, J shed 5 bases, and the junction held 13 bases outside the gene matches. Germline V gene data show CDR1 as SGHTA and CDR2 as FQGNSA. The CDR3 region has the DNA TGTGCCAGCAGCCGAACCTGGGGGACTAGCGGGGGCCCGACCGGGGAGCTGTTTTTT. Translation gives CASSRTWGTSGGPTGELFF.

This chain joins TRBV5-1 and TRBJ1-2; 10 bases are shared with TRBD1. CDR1 SGHRS and CDR2 YFSETQ come from the germline V gene. V dropped 4 bases and J dropped 4; count of bases not matched to a gene: 19. The CDR3 has 19 residues. The DNA of the CDR3 is TGCGCCAGCAGCCCTAGCCGGGACAGGGGCGCCACACTATCCTATGGCTACACCTTC. It codes for CASSPSRDRGATLSYGYTF.

The V gene is TRBV15, the J gene TRBJ1-1; D remains ambiguous. Germline V gives CDR1 LNHNV, CDR2 YYDKDF (reference sequence). The ends were cut back, 1 base at V and 3 bases at J, with 12 bases in the middle. This CDR3 is 15 amino acids long. The chain's CDR3 is CATSRVARRDTEAFF. The CDR3 region has the DNA TGTGCCACCAGCAGAGTGGCCAGGCGCGACACTGAAGCTTTCTTT.

The V and J genes are TRBV10-2 and TRBJ1-3; 7 bases are a match to TRBD1. V gave up 0 bases and J gave up 2 bases; unmatched junction bases: 1. This CDR3 is 15 amino acids long. CDR1 WSHSY and CDR2 SAAADI come from the germline V gene. CDR3 sequence: CASSESGTAGNTIYF. CDR3 nucleotide sequence: TGCGCCAGCAGTGAGTCCGGGACAGCTGGAAACACCATATATTTT.

The rearrangement uses TRBV5-1 and TRBJ1-2; 10 bases fit TRBD1. The CDR3 spans 17 residues. Germline V lookup: CDR1 SGHRS, CDR2 YFSETQ. Trimming cost V 0 bases and J 4 bases; bases outside gene matches: 9. The CDR3 nucleotides read TGCGCCAGCAGCTTGGAGGCCGACAGGGGGCGCGTCTATGGCTACACCTTC. This codes for CASSLEADRGRVYGYTF. The whole variable domain, remainder taken from reference TRBV5-1 and TRBJ1-2, is KAGVTQTPRYLIKTRGQQVTLSCSPISGHRSVSWYQQTPGQGLQFLFEYFSETQRNKGNFPGRFSGRQFSNSRSEMNVSTLELGDSALYLCASSLEADRGRVYGYTFGSGTRLTVV.

V is TRBV6-1 and J is TRBJ1-2; 9 positions match TRBD1. Germline CDR1 MNHNS, CDR2 SASEGT. After removal of 1 base from V and 7 bases from J, the junction contained 10 bases not matched to a gene. The CDR3 runs 16 residues. The CDR3 sequence is CASSEDLSDRGAGYTF. As DNA, the CDR3 is TGTGCCAGCAGTGAAGATCTTTCGGACAGGGGTGCTGGCTACACCTTC.

This clone was seen more than once but under ten times. The chain links TRBV11-2 to TRBJ2-3; 11 positions match TRBD2. This CDR3 contains 18 residues. The trim removed 8 bases at V and 0 bases at J, leaving 13 bases unmatched. The germline CDR1 and CDR2 sequences are SGHAT and FQNNGV. The CDR3 DNA follows: TGTGCCAGCGGTCGAAGGGGTAGCGGGGGGGGAAGCACAGATACGCAGTATTTT. It specifies CASGRRGSGGGSTDTQYF. The full variable domain, rest sourced from reference TRBV11-2 and TRBJ2-3, is EAGVAQSPRYKIIEKRQSVAFWCNPISGHATLYWYQQILGQGPKLLIQFQNNGVVDDSQLPKDRFSAERLKGVDSTLKIQPAKLEDSAVYLCASGRRGSGGGSTDTQYFGPGTRLTVL.

This sequence joins TRBV6-6 and TRBJ2-5; a possible D gene is TRBD1 (7 bases). There are 11 residues in the CDR3. V shed 4 bases and J shed 12 bases, with 12 bases lying between them. The germline V gene has CDR1 MNHNY and CDR2 SVGAGI (reference sequence). The CDR3 is CASSSGGTEYF. In nucleotides, the CDR3 is TGTGCCAGCAGTTCAGGCGGGACAGAGTACTTC.

The chain combines TRBV7-9 with TRBJ2-7; 10 bases align to TRBD2. The CDR3 contains 19 residues. The germline CDR1 and CDR2 sequences are SEHNR and FQNEAQ (reference sequence). The junction had 12 bases not matched to a gene; V was cut back by 0 bases and J by 1 base. CDR3 sequence (DNA): TGTGCCAGCAGCTTAGCAAGGAGGGCGGCTAGCGGGGGATCCTACGAGCAGTACTTC. It specifies CASSLARRAASGGSYEQYF.

The V call is TRBV27, the J call TRBJ2-7; tentative D call: TRBD2 (5 bases). V shed 6 bases and J shed 1 base, with 10 bases lying between them. The CDR3 totals 13 residues. The V gene's germline CDR1 is MNHEY and CDR2 SMNVEV (reference sequence). This CDR3 reads CASSSGFSYEQYF. In nucleotides, the CDR3 is TGTGCCAGCAGCTCGGGGTTTTCCTACGAGCAGTACTTC.

In this sample, this clone turned up once. The chain couples TRBV5-1 to TRBJ2-3; the match to TRBD2 covers 12 bases. The CDR3 is 20 residues long. Germline CDR1 is SGHRS and CDR2 is YFSETQ. V shed 0 bases, J shed 4 bases, and the junction held 15 bases outside the gene matches. The CDR3 sequence is CASSLGLAGAIPRGPDTQYF. The CDR3 region has the DNA TGCGCCAGCAGCTTGGGACTAGCGGGGGCCATACCCCGGGGGCCAGATACGCAGTATTTT.